Below, 12 T cell receptor beta chains from the same sample are listed, as sequenced in a study of response to subunit inactivated influenza vaccine. In TCRdb, the RT-PCR reads were re-called with MiXCR into one record per CDR3 protein. Of roughly 650,000 distinct CDR3 sequences listed, approximately 14% are singletons. The material sequenced was PBMCs from blood, taken less than 15 days before vaccination. These receptor sequences come from a man aged 45-65 years who received an inactivated influenza vaccine.

The rearrangement uses TRBV20-1 and TRBJ2-5; 11 bases are a match to TRBD2. Germline loops: CDR1 DFQATT, CDR2 SNEGSKA (reference sequence). V was clipped by 1 base and J by 1 base; unmatched bases: 2. This CDR3 has 15 residues. CDR3 sequence (DNA): TGCAGTGCTAGAGCGGGACTAGCGGTCCAAGAGACCCAGTACTTC. Residues: CSARAGLAVQETQYF.

V is TRBV3-1 and J is TRBJ1-5, with D perhaps matching TRBD1 (5 bases). Trimming took 5 bases from V and 7 from J, leaving 18 bases between them. This CDR3 has 15 amino acids. The germline V gene encodes CDR1 LGHDT and CDR2 YNNKEL (reference sequence). The CDR3 sequence is CASSASGGTNQPQHF. CDR3 DNA sequence: TGTGCCAGCAGCGCGTCAGGTGGGACGAACCAGCCCCAGCATTTT.

Here the CDR3 reads CASSLEAGGGGDTQYF. The CDR3 DNA follows: TGTGCCAGCAGTTTAGAGGCGGGGGGGGGTGGAGATACGCAGTATTTT. V and J are TRBV12-3 or TRBV12-4 and TRBJ2-3, with 9 bases aligning to TRBD2. Trimming cost V 1 base and J 5 bases; bases outside gene matches: 7. This CDR3 comprises 16 residues.

This clonotype was picked up a small number of times. J is TRBJ2-3 and V is TRBV30; D uncertain. Germline-derived CDR1 and CDR2 are GTSNPN and SVGIG (reference sequence). The V end was cut by 2 bases, the J end by 2 bases, with 11 bases between. The CDR3 runs to 14 residues. The CDR3 coding sequence is TGTGCCTGGAGTAGGCTAAGCTCCACAGATACGCAGTATTTT. Protein sequence: CAWSRLSSTDTQYF. Together with reference TRBV30 and TRBJ2-3, the CDR3 gives the full variable domain: SQTIHQWPATLVQPVGSPLSLECTVEGTSNPNLYWYRQAAGRGLQLLFYSVGIGQISSEVPQNLSASRPQDRQFILSSKKLLLSDSGFYLCAWSRLSSTDTQYFGPGTRLTVL.

The chain carries TRBV7-2 and TRBJ2-7; TRBD1 aligns across 12 bases. J gave up 7 bases and V 3 bases, and 10 bases lay outside the gene matches. CDR3 size: 16 residues. From germline, CDR1 is SGHTA and CDR2 FQGNSA. The CDR3 DNA follows: TGTGCCAGCAGCTTTCTCCCGGGACAGGGGGCGTGGGAGCAGTACTTC. This encodes CASSFLPGQGAWEQYF.

The J gene is TRBJ1-5, the V gene TRBV6-2 or TRBV6-3; D gene ambiguous. The germline V gene has CDR1 MNHEY and CDR2 SVGEGT. The V end lost 4 bases, the J end lost 0 bases, and 16 bases lay between the germline ends. CDR3 length equals 17 residues. The CDR3 loop reads CASSLNLGDYSNQPQHF. The CDR3 bases are TGTGCCAGCAGTTTAAATCTGGGAGATTATAGCAATCAGCCCCAGCATTTT.

This chain joins TRBV7-2 and TRBJ2-1; the D is unclear. Between the trimmed V and J ends, which lost 4 bases and 8 bases, there was a span of 9 bases. CDR3 length: 12 amino acids. CDR1 is SGHTA and CDR2 is FQGNSA in the germline V gene. The CDR3 region has the DNA TGTGCCAGCAGCTGGATGGTGTATGAGCAGTTCTTC. This sequence encodes CASSWMVYEQFF. The variable domain in full, with the rest retrieved from reference TRBV7-2 and TRBJ2-1, is GAGVSQSPSNKVTEKGKDVELRCDPISGHTALYWYRQSLGQGLEFLIYFQGNSAPDKSGLPSDRFSAERTGGSVSTLTIQRTQQEDSAVYLCASSWMVYEQFFGPGTRLTVL.

This clonotype appeared a few times. The chain carries TRBV9 and TRBJ2-1, with D maybe TRBD2 (5 bases). CDR3 size: 14 residues. V was cut by 3 bases and J by 8 bases, with 15 bases left in between. Germline loops: CDR1 SGDLS, CDR2 YYNGEE. CDR3 amino acids: CASSELGRDYEQFF. As DNA, the CDR3 is TGTGCCAGCAGCGAACTAGGTCGCGATTATGAGCAGTTCTTC.

This clonotype was seen many times. The CDR3 sequence is CASSLGSGGYEQYF. CDR3 coding DNA: TGTGCCAGCAGCTTAGGCAGCGGGGGCTACGAGCAGTACTTC. The chain joins TRBV7-6 to TRBJ2-7; 8 positions agree with TRBD2. CDR3 length: 14 residues. The trim removed 1 base at V and 3 bases at J, leaving 2 bases unmatched. Germline V gives CDR1 SGHVS, CDR2 FNYEAQ.

The rearrangement uses TRBV15 and TRBJ1-5; 7 positions agree with TRBD1. This CDR3 has 15 residues. Unmatched junction bases numbered 7, after V lost 3 bases and J lost 5 bases. Germline loops: CDR1 LNHNV, CDR2 YYDKDF (reference sequence). The CDR3 region is CATSSGDRDDQPQHF. Written as DNA, the CDR3 is TGTGCCACCAGCAGCGGAGACAGGGATGATCAGCCCCAGCATTTT.

This clonotype was counted between two and nine times. The rearrangement links TRBV20-1 to TRBJ2-3, with 7 bases matching TRBD1. The CDR3 length is 14 residues. J was trimmed by 2 bases and V by 3 bases; bases with no gene match: 5. The germline V gene has CDR1 DFQATT and CDR2 SNEGSKA (reference sequence). CDR3 protein: CSASRDSSTDTQYF. In nucleotides, the CDR3 is TGCAGTGCTAGTAGGGACAGCTCCACAGATACGCAGTATTTT.

This clonotype has ten or more counts. The rearrangement joins TRBV7-2 to TRBJ2-1; a weak D match, TRBD1 (6 bases). Germline CDR1 reads SGHTA; CDR2 reads FQGNSA. V lost 5 bases, J lost 6 bases, and 17 bases lay in between. The CDR3 contains 15 residues. The CDR3 sequence: CASSQRAGASNEQFF. The CDR3 bases are TGTGCCAGCAGCCAGAGGGCAGGGGCCAGCAATGAGCAGTTCTTC.